The clone carrying this T cell receptor beta chain showed up many times. From the 5' RACE reads, TCRdb called clonotypes with MiXCR, one entry per CDR3 protein. The repertoire includes some 83,000 distinct CDR3 sequences, roughly 8% of them detected once, and roughly 7% sits in the top ten. Time point: sample taken at primary tumor resection. Whole RNA obtained from tumor, nontumor lung or frozen PBMC underwent sequencing without sorting. These data originate in a study of spatial heterogeneity in lung cancer. Germline CDR1 reads MDHEN; CDR2 reads SYDVKM. Deletions cut 9 bases from V and 7 bases from J, with 16 bases between. The CDR3 has 13 amino acids.

This chain links TRBV28 with TRBJ1-5, with D possibly being TRBD1 (6 bases). This specimen was PBMCs, taken at surgery. This TCR was recovered from a male donor with early-stage non-small cell lung cancer. Here the CDR3 reads CASSTGSRQPQHF. In DNA form, the CDR3 reads TGTGCCAGTTCGACAGGCTCCCGGCAGCCCCAGCATTTT.